This T cell receptor delta chain was captured by sequencing in a study of gamma-delta T cells after stem cell transplantation. This clone showed up just a few times. The same CDR3 arises from other DNA sequences in this sample as well. TCRdb re-analyzed the RT-PCR reads via CATT. This table has about 1,400 delta-chain clones, less than 15% appearing once. The CDR3 loop spans 17 amino acids. The germline CDR1 and CDR2 sequences are GEAIGNYY and EKD. The V segment lost 0 bases and the J segment 0 bases; nucleotides outside the gene matches: 9. The V and J genes are TRDV2 and TRDJ1; 7 positions match TRDD3. The receptor was isolated from a human donor. It is not recorded whose cells these are; they may come from a transplant donor. Sample: gamma-delta T cells. CDR3 amino acids: CACDTLGGTEYTDKLIF. The CDR3 nucleotides read TGTGCCTGTGACACCCTGGGGGGGACCGAGTACACCGATAAACTCATCTTT.